These T cell receptor beta chains were read from a single sample in a study of blood T cell repertoires in COVID-19. Sequenced by immunoSEQ multiplex PCR; TCRdb stores in-frame clones only, minus some. The sample has approximately 250,000 clones; roughly 87% are singletons. Sequences were obtained from PBMCs or T cells enriched from blood (not recorded which). The receptors stem from a woman younger than 45 who had recovered from COVID-19. Both conserved end residues are part of each CDR3. A D gene is named only where the DNA matches it firmly. Some rows have no size entry. The others give once, few or many, or a class for an expanded clone.

j_call v_call clone_size d_call cdr3_nt cdr3_aa
TRBJ2-7 TRBV2 - - TGTGCCAGCAATGAGATCAGCGGACCCTTCCACGAGCAGTACTTC CASNEISGPFHEQYF
TRBJ2-5 TRBV5-1 - - TGCGCCAGCAGCTTGGCGGTGGAAGAGACCCAGTACTTC CASSLAVEETQYF
TRBJ1-1 TRBV5-1 - TRBD1 TGCGCCAGCAGCTTGGGGGACAGGGTAACTGAAGCTTTCTTT CASSLGDRVTEAFF
TRBJ2-7 TRBV7-2 - - TGTGCCAGCAGCCCATATAGCGTGCGGAGCTCCTACGAGCAGTACTTC CASSPYSVRSSYEQYF
TRBJ1-1 TRBV6-2/TRBV6-3 - - TGTGCCAGCAGTTACATAGTGGGAGCTGGACCGATGAACACTGAAGCTTTCTTT CASSYIVGAGPMNTEAFF
TRBJ2-7 TRBV19 - TRBD1 TGTGCCAGTAGTAAACGGGACAGGGGGCGCGACGAGCAGTACTTC CASSKRDRGRDEQYF
TRBJ1-2 TRBV7-9 few - TGTGCCAGCAGCTTACAGGGCACCACCTTC CASSLQGTTF
TRBJ2-1 TRBV19 - TRBD1 TGTGCCAGTAGTCCCGGACAGGGGAAGAACAGAAAGCAGTTCTTC CASSPGQGKNRKQFF
TRBJ1-5 TRBV30 - TRBD1 TGTGCCTGGAGCGTCGGGACAGGGAGGCCCCAGCATTTT CAWSVGTGRPQHF
TRBJ1-2 TRBV5-5 - - TGTGCCAGCAGCTTGGGGGCTGGACAGACTGGGTCCTTCTTAACTGGCTACACCTTC CASSLGAGQTGSFLTGYTF
TRBJ1-4 TRBV4-3 - - TGCGCCAGCAGCCGGACTAAAGGCAGCTATAATGAAAAACTGTTTTTT CASSRTKGSYNEKLFF
TRBJ2-1 TRBV19 once TRBD1 TGTGCCAGTAGTACTGACAGGGGGCTCAATGAGCAGTTCTTC CASSTDRGLNEQFF
TRBJ1-1 TRBV28 - TRBD1 TGTGCCAGCAGTTCACGGGACAGATATCTCCCAACGTCTGAAGCTTTCTTT CASSSRDRYLPTSEAFF
TRBJ1-1 TRBV6-5 - - TGTGCCAGCAGTCCGGGGAGGATCTCCACTGAAGCTTTCTTT CASSPGRISTEAFF
TRBJ1-4 TRBV10-3 - TRBD1 TGTGCCATCAGTGAGACAGGGGGTAATGAAAAACTGTTTTTT CAISETGGNEKLFF
TRBJ2-1 TRBV11-3 - TRBD2 TGTGCCAGCAGCCCGTTGGGACTAGCGGTCCAGAATGAGCAGTTCTTC CASSPLGLAVQNEQFF
TRBJ2-1 TRBV29-1 - - TGCAGCGGCCTTGGCGGGCGCGAGCAGTTCTTC CSGLGGREQFF
TRBJ1-3 TRBV9 - TRBD1 TGTGCCAGCAGCGTAGCCGGGGACAGATCTATTGGAAACACCATATATTTT CASSVAGDRSIGNTIYF
TRBJ2-3 TRBV19 once TRBD2 TGTGCCAGTAGGACGACTAGCGGGGGGACAGATACGCAGTATTTT CASRTTSGGTDTQYF
TRBJ2-1 TRBV5-8 - TRBD2 TGTGCCAGCAGCTTTCGGGGGGACTCCTACAATGAGCAGTTCTTC CASSFRGDSYNEQFF
TRBJ2-3 TRBV2 - - TGTGCCAGCAGTGAAGGCAGCAGGGTTCTGTATTTT CASSEGSRVLYF
TRBJ2-7 TRBV25-1 - - TGTGCCAGCAGTGAAAAGGTCGTCAGGGGCTCCTACGAGCAGTACTTC CASSEKVVRGSYEQYF
TRBJ1-6 TRBV10-3 - - TGTGCCATCAGTGGCGAGGCGGTAATCTCACCCCTCCACTTT CAISGEAVISPLHF
TRBJ1-2 TRBV7-2 - - TGTGCCAGCAGCTCGGAAGGGGGGGGAAGCTACACCTTC CASSSEGGGSYTF
TRBJ2-7 TRBV18 - - TGTGCCAGCTCACCAGGGCAGCCCTACGAGCAGTACTTC CASSPGQPYEQYF
TRBJ2-2 TRBV11-3 few - TGTGCCAGCAGCCCCCAGTGGGGCGCTAACACCGGGGAGCTGTTTTTT CASSPQWGANTGELFF
TRBJ1-5 TRBV30 once - TGTGCTTGGGAGCAAGGACAGCCGAATCAGCCCCAGCATTTT CAWEQGQPNQPQHF
TRBJ2-2 TRBV28 - TRBD2 TGTGCCAGCAGACTAGCGGGTAACACCGGGGAGCTGTTTTTT CASRLAGNTGELFF
TRBJ2-7 TRBV18 - TRBD2 TGTGCCAGCTCACCAGATTTCGGGACTAGCGGGACTTGGCGTGACGAGCAGTACTTC CASSPDFGTSGTWRDEQYF
TRBJ1-5 TRBV19 - - TGTGCCAGTAGTATGGCCAGTCGTAGCAATCAGCCCCAGCATTTT CASSMASRSNQPQHF
TRBJ1-5 TRBV5-1 - TRBD1 TGCGCCAGCAGCCCCGGCAGGGGGGGCAATCAGCCCCAGCATTTT CASSPGRGGNQPQHF
TRBJ1-2 TRBV7-9 - TRBD1 TGTGCCAGCAGCTTAGGAACAGGGGGCTACGGCTATGGCTACACCTTC CASSLGTGGYGYGYTF
TRBJ1-2 TRBV2 - - TGTGCCAGCATCTCTTCCGACTATGGCTACACCTTC CASISSDYGYTF
TRBJ2-5 TRBV7-3 - - TGTGCCAGCAGCCCCCGACCCCAGGCATGGGAGACCCAGTACTTC CASSPRPQAWETQYF
TRBJ1-1 TRBV19 - - TGTGCCAGTAGTCTTCCAGTCGGGGAAGCTTTCTTT CASSLPVGEAFF
TRBJ1-1 TRBV5-1 - - TGCGCCAGCTCTAAGACTGAAGACACTGAAGCTTTCTTT CASSKTEDTEAFF
TRBJ1-2 TRBV29-1 - TRBD1 TGCAGCGTTGGCGAATTGAATTTTCGGACAGGGGGGAACTATGGCTACACCTTC CSVGELNFRTGGNYGYTF
TRBJ2-1 TRBV2 - - TGTGCCAGCAGTGAGGGGGGTCGGAATGAGCAGTTCTTC CASSEGGRNEQFF
TRBJ1-4 TRBV7-9 - - TGTGCCAGCAGTTACGGGGGGCTCAGAGAAAAACTGTTTTTT CASSYGGLREKLFF
TRBJ2-7 TRBV18 once TRBD1 TGTGCCAGCTCACCCACGACAGGGGTTGGAGAGCAGTACTTC CASSPTTGVGEQYF
TRBJ2-3 TRBV5-1 - - TGCGCCAGCAACGTCGGGAGCACAGATACGCAGTATTTT CASNVGSTDTQYF
TRBJ2-5 TRBV6-2/TRBV6-3 - - TGTGCCAGCAGCCCCGGACTTGGCCGGGGCCAAGAGACCCAGTACTTC CASSPGLGRGQETQYF
TRBJ2-7 TRBV27 once - TGTGCCAGCAGTTTCTCAACAGCCTCCTACGAGCAGTACTTC CASSFSTASYEQYF
TRBJ2-5 TRBV5-4 - TRBD1 TGTGCCAGCAGCGACCTTCAGGGGGCTGGTGAGACCCAGTACTTC CASSDLQGAGETQYF
TRBJ1-6 TRBV28 - - TGTGCCACGTCACCCCTCCACTTT CATSPLHF
TRBJ2-4 TRBV5-4 - TRBD1 TGTGCCAGCAGCCCCACAGGGGGCGCGTATGACAAAAACATTCAGTACTTC CASSPTGGAYDKNIQYF
TRBJ1-1 TRBV29-1 - - TGCAGCGTTGCCCCCCTGCGGGCTGAAGCTTTCTTT CSVAPLRAEAFF
TRBJ1-2 TRBV30 - - TGTGCCTGGTCTTCCTTAGGGGGAGGCTACACCTTC CAWSSLGGGYTF
TRBJ1-1 TRBV29-1 - - TGCAGTGTTGTCCAGAGGAAGAACACTGAAGCTTTCTTT CSVVQRKNTEAFF
TRBJ2-7 TRBV27 - - TGTGCCAGCAGAAAACAGGGTGGGTACGAGCAGTACTTC CASRKQGGYEQYF
TRBJ1-1 TRBV4-3 - TRBD1 TGCGCCAGCAGCCGACAGGGGCCAGGGGCTGAAGCTTTCTTT CASSRQGPGAEAFF
TRBJ2-5 TRBV5-1 - TRBD2 TGCGCCAGCAGTAAAATGACACTAGCGGGAGGATTAGAGACCCAGTACTTC CASSKMTLAGGLETQYF
TRBJ1-1 TRBV11-2 few TRBD1 TGTGCCAGCAGCTCCAGCGGGAGGGGGCGGAACACTGAAGCTTTCTTT CASSSSGRGRNTEAFF
TRBJ1-2 TRBV3-1/TRBV3-2 - TRBD1 TGTGCCAGCAGCCAAGGATTGACAGGGGGTATTAGCTACACCTTC CASSQGLTGGISYTF
TRBJ1-2 TRBV5-1 - - TGCGCCAGCAGCTCCTCCCGGGAGACCTATGGCTACACCTTC CASSSSRETYGYTF
TRBJ2-1 TRBV9 - - TGTGCCAGCGGGCCCCGGGTGCTAGCTGCCAATGAGCAGTTCTTC CASGPRVLAANEQFF
TRBJ1-2 TRBV6-5 - - TGTGCCAGCATCTGGCGGGGAGGTACAGCAGGCTACACCTTC CASIWRGGTAGYTF
TRBJ2-3 TRBV2 - TRBD1 TGTGCCAGCAGTGTTGACAGGGGTAGCACAGATACGCAGTATTTT CASSVDRGSTDTQYF
TRBJ2-7 TRBV9 - TRBD2 TGTGCCAGCAGCGTGGCTAGCGGGGGCTACGAGCAGTACTTC CASSVASGGYEQYF
TRBJ1-5 TRBV7-8 - - TGTGCCAGCAGCCTGGACAGTAGCAATCAGCCCCAGCATTTT CASSLDSSNQPQHF